This entry features one TCR beta chain sequence. In its sample, this clonotype was seen a few times. Its cognate antigen has yet to be identified. Within one base of it there is no much larger clone, and no base qualities were kept. Libraries came from 5' RACE. Sequenced using an Illumina HiSeq 2000. A universal primer binding site was added through template switching, and the final cDNA carried a unique molecular identifier so that TCR cDNA molecules could be counted accurately. Specific primers in the conserved constant-segment region were used to synthesize first-strand cDNA for the TCR alpha and beta chains. To control for contamination, each cDNA library was double barcoded with a SMART-Mk sample barcode plus Illumina barcodes. TruSeq adapter sequences, together with Illumina sample barcodes, were added in two successive PCR steps. The Illumina HiSeq platform was used with custom primers to sequence TCR alpha and beta cDNA libraries. Turning to the authors' computational methods: MiGEC was used to process raw reads and extract unique molecular identifiers, and MiXCR was used to find CDR3 positions. Recombination models were inferred per individual with the repgenHMM and IGoR tools using an EM algorithm. Shared clonotype analysis was performed with the tcR package in R, normalizing sharing by the product of cloneset sizes. To study raw recombination free of thymic and clonal selection effects, out-of-frame nonproductive sequences were analyzed. TCRdb applied fastp at Q25 and MiXCR to the public reads, then kept only in-frame beta chains. Rows with a matching CDR3 protein are joined into one entry that keeps the most common DNA and genes. TCRdb, not the original authors, processed these V and J calls. The sample data list 310,000 or so distinct CDR3 sequences, and roughly 8.6% of these were observed just once. The ten largest clones add up to roughly 2.1% of the sample.

V and J are truncated by 1 base and 3 bases respectively, leaving an intervening sequence of 6 bases. From cysteine to phenylalanine, the CDR3 is 12 amino acids long. The kept DNA is CDR3 alone, 36 bases in frame from the first base. CDR1 and CDR2 (DFQATT, SNEGSKA) derive from the germline V gene (reference sequence). These data are taken from a study of identical twins (dated by TCRdb to 2015 to 2016). Study-wide context: The study deep-sequenced TCR alpha and beta repertoires from monozygotic twins, unrelated adults of various ages and cord blood to test whether fetal clonotypes persist. Replicate twin experiments were performed at different times using different library preparation protocols to rule out contamination. Summary of the overall study and its limitations: Conclusions relied on cross-sectional statistical analysis, since the same donors could not be followed over many years. Fewer insertions were carried by abundant cord blood beta clonotypes; a weaker similar trend was observed in young adult naive repertoires, while no such trend was observed in memory repertoires. Compared with coincidental sharing between unrelated individuals, an excess of low generation-probability sequences was observed among out-of-frame TCR alpha sequences shared between twins. Excess twin sharing in beta out-of-frame sequences was weaker because fewer shared sequences lowered the signal-to-noise ratio. Zero-insertion analyses could be partly confounded by invariant T cells such as MAIT and iNKT, though diverse VJ usage argued against such confounding for most clonotypes. Recombination models systematically underestimated out-of-frame TCR alpha sharing in monozygotic twins but agreed with sharing between unrelated individuals.

Every donor was a healthy Caucasian. The twin cohort consisted of three pairs of female monozygotic twins, all aged roughly 18 to 30 years. Miltenyi CD45RO+ enrichment and human naive T-cell isolation kits were used to isolate memory (CD45RO+) and naive T cells from PBMC. These data are also associated with another study on yellow fever vaccine responses in identical twins. The second paper further reports: The authors reported that the T cell response to vaccination in identical twins appeared partly convergent and partly personalized. In the study, vaccine-responding T cell clones were precisely tracked in identical twins.

The receptor was derived from a woman between 18 and 29 years old in good health. Material: memory (CD45RO+) T cells sorted from blood. Read against the paper, the sample's cell subset or site label means: CD45RO+ enriched T cells. The chain was built from TRBV20-1 and TRBJ1-2, and perhaps TRBD1 as D gene, on 5 matching bases. The nucleotide sequence is TGCAGTGCTAGAGTACAGGACTATGGCTACACCTTC. Protein translation: CSARVQDYGYTF.